This passage covers 11 T cell receptor beta chains from one sample sequenced in a study of T cells in localized non-small cell lung cancer. The method was immunoSEQ multiplex PCR; TCRdb's version includes in-frame clones alone and lacks a portion of them. The sample contains approximately 33,000 clones, 85% to 95% of which appear only once. Sequencing was performed on peripheral blood, taken before any cancer treatment. Receptor source: an older female donor with stage I lung adenocarcinoma.

V and J are TRBV6-6 and TRBJ2-3; tentative D call: TRBD2 (6 bases). Trimming removed 4 bases from V and 1 base from J, with 15 bases in between. Germline CDR1 MNHNY, CDR2 SVGAGI (reference sequence). The CDR3 loop spans 16 amino acids. The CDR3 loop reads CASSSTRGTGTDTQYF. CDR3 sequence (DNA): TGTGCCAGCAGTTCAACGCGGGGTACGGGCACAGATACGCAGTATTTT.

The chain joins TRBV5-4 to TRBJ1-4; a possible D gene is TRBD1 (5 bases). The CDR3 consists of 15 residues. Germline CDR1 and CDR2: SGHNT and YYREEE (reference sequence). Trimming cost V 0 bases and J 5 bases, with 11 bases left between them. In DNA form, the CDR3 reads TGTGCCAGCAGCTTGGCAGAGACAGACAATGAAAAACTGTTTTTT. It codes for CASSLAETDNEKLFF.

V and J are TRBV4-1 and TRBJ1-5, with 9 bases fitting TRBD1. Germline assignment: CDR1 MGHRA and CDR2 YSYEKL. Losses at the gene ends were 5 bases for V and 6 bases for J; bases not matched to a gene: 8. The CDR3 sequence is 15 residues long. This CDR3 reads CASSKGQGTAQPQHF. The DNA of the CDR3 is TGCGCCAGCAGCAAGGGACAGGGCACGGCTCAGCCCCAGCATTTT.

The chain links TRBV5-7 to TRBJ1-5; D is ambiguous. TRBV5-7 is treated as an ORF (open reading frame) with a function not yet certain. V was pared by 3 bases and J by 4 bases, with 14 bases between. The length of the CDR3 is 15 residues. The CDR3: CASSSWRLLNQPQHF. CDR3 bases: TGTGCCAGCAGCTCATGGCGGTTGCTAAATCAGCCCCAGCATTTT.

The rearrangement links TRBV7-2 to TRBJ1-1; a possible D gene is TRBD1 (5 bases). V was trimmed by 2 bases and J by 7 bases, leaving 11 bases between them. Germline-derived CDR1 and CDR2 are SGHTA and FQGNSA. CDR3 length: 13 amino acids. The CDR3 protein is CASSLYGAGEAFF. DNA for the CDR3: TGTGCCAGCAGCTTATATGGGGCGGGTGAAGCTTTCTTT.

J is TRBJ2-7 and V is TRBV6-1; D gene ambiguous. V lost 3 bases and J 0 bases, leaving 9 bases between the germline ends. Germline V gives CDR1 MNHNS, CDR2 SASEGT. CDR3 length: 14 residues. In DNA, the CDR3 is TGTGCCAGCAGTGAGTATAGGGCCTCCTACGAGCAGTACGTC. Translating gives CASSEYRASYEQYV.

The genes are TRBV29-1 and TRBJ2-7; the D is unclear. V shed 4 bases and J shed 3 bases, with 19 bases lying between them. This CDR3 contains 15 residues. From germline, CDR1 is SQVTM and CDR2 ANQGSEA. The CDR3 loop reads CSVAGSGRLLYEQYF. The DNA of the CDR3 is TGCAGCGTTGCTGGCAGTGGACGACTTCTCTACGAGCAGTACTTC.

The chain couples TRBV7-3 to TRBJ2-3; TRBD2 matches at 9 bases. The CDR3 totals 15 residues. CDR1 is SGHTA, CDR2 FQGTGA, per germline. V lost 6 bases, J lost 1 base, and 5 bases stayed unmatched. The CDR3: CASSPSGAGTDTQYF. Here the CDR3 DNA reads TGTGCCAGCAGTCCTAGCGGGGCGGGCACAGATACGCAGTATTTT.

This clone has a handful of counts. The chain couples TRBV21-1 to TRBJ1-2; the table's D call TRBD1 went unverified against the DNA. TRBV21-1 is shown as a pseudogene. The CDR3 covers 18 residues. The CDR3 reads CASSKGGRTGVANYGYTF. For the CDR3, the DNA is TGTGCCAGCAGCAAAGGGGGACGGACAGGGGTAGCTAACTATGGCTACACCTTC.

This clone was picked up a small number of times. The CDR3 loop is CASSQARDPNYGYTF. In nucleotides, the CDR3 is TGCGCCAGCAGCCAGGCTAGGGACCCTAACTATGGCTACACCTTC. The rearrangement links TRBV4-1 to TRBJ1-2, with D possibly matching TRBD1 (5 bases). The V and J ends lost 3 bases and 0 bases respectively, with 11 bases between them. Germline CDR1 reads MGHRA; CDR2 reads YSYEKL. The CDR3 spans 15 residues.

This chain joins TRBV5-1 and TRBJ1-1, with 8 nucleotides matching TRBD1. The trim removed 0 bases at V and 6 bases at J, leaving 4 bases unmatched. CDR3 length equals 14 residues. The V gene's germline CDR1 is SGHRS and CDR2 YFSETQ. CDR3 DNA sequence: TGCGCCAGCAGCTTGGGTGGACAGGGTGCTGAAGCTTTCTTT. Translating it yields CASSLGGQGAEAFF.